Described below is a single T cell receptor beta chain sequence and its context. This specimen comes from a study of cytomegalovirus exposure and HLA in healthy donors. PCR primers comprised 60 Vbeta and 13 Jbeta primers. This table comes from immunoSEQ multiplex PCR, and its TCRdb copy is limited to in-frame clones, with some not included. The sample includes 110,000 or so clones, roughly 79% of them seen just once. Deletions cut 0 bases from V and 9 bases from J, with 24 bases between. The CDR3 is made up of 18 amino acids. Germline loops: CDR1 SEHNR, CDR2 FQNEAQ (reference sequence). This receptor was identified in a man between 40 and 49 years old in good health and CMV-seronegative. Input material: PBMCs. This sequence joins TRBV7-9 and TRBJ2-1; TRBD2 is a possible D gene (7 bases). The CDR3 nucleotides read TGTGCCAGCAGCTTAGCGCTAAGGGGGGGCGGCTTTCGGCTTGAGCAGTTCTTC. This translates into CASSLALRGGGFRLEQFF.